This T cell receptor beta chain was identified during a study of Graves' ophthalmopathy and Graves' hyperthyroidism. About the research overall: At initial diagnosis, peripheral blood was obtained, and this preceded any treatment.

V was trimmed by 8 bases and J by 2 bases, leaving 10 bases between them. This CDR3 has 13 amino acids. The germline V gene encodes CDR1 SGHDN and CDR2 FVKESK. Scientists amplified the TCR beta CDR3 regions from RNA transcripts. Following a first-round RT-PCR that used HTBI primers, a second-round multiplex PCR was carried out. TCRdb used MiXCR to reprocess the multiplex PCR reads, holding one entry per CDR3 protein. Here the sample spans a few hundred thousand distinct CDR3 sequences, 15% to 19% being singletons. Whole-study findings and limits: Most expanded thyroid clonotypes above 0.001 frequency also appeared in blood.

PBMCs originated in about 10 ml of fresh peripheral blood. Turning to this clonotype: Its antigen is still unknown.

Sequenced sample: peripheral blood. V is TRBV14 and J is TRBJ1-5; D is ambiguous. This clonotype was sampled from a woman aged 18-29 years with stable Graves' hyperthyroidism. CDR3 sequence (DNA): TGTGCCAGCTCCCACTTAGGCAATCAGCCCCAGCATTTT. It specifies CASSHLGNQPQHF.